Sequencing of this T cell receptor beta chain was carried out in a study of regulatory T cells in long-lasting Graves disease. The CDR3 length is 17 residues. Per germline, CDR1 MNHEY and CDR2 SMNVEV (reference sequence). Trimming took 3 bases from V and 0 from J; bases not matched to a gene: 9. Assembly of TCR beta libraries relied on iRepertoire HTBI primers together with Arm-PCR of CDR3 regions. TCRdb passed the multiplex PCR reads through MiXCR, listing each CDR3 protein once. The sample lists over 650,000 distinct CDR3 sequences; 30% were seen once. This clonotype was picked up a small number of times. The time point denotes: persistent/refractory GD, antithyroid drugs over 5 years with positive TRAb. There was RNA extracted from PBMCs, and the TCR library was made from it.

The rearrangement uses TRBV27 and TRBJ1-2, with 8 bases lining up with TRBD1. The clonotype comes from a female donor with Graves disease. The source material was peripheral blood mononuclear cells (PBMCs), sampled when the disease was refractory, from a patient treated with antithyroid drugs. As DNA, the CDR3 is TGTGCCAGCAGTTTCAGGACAGGGCCCGGGGCTAACTATGGCTACACCTTC. It specifies CASSFRTGPGANYGYTF.